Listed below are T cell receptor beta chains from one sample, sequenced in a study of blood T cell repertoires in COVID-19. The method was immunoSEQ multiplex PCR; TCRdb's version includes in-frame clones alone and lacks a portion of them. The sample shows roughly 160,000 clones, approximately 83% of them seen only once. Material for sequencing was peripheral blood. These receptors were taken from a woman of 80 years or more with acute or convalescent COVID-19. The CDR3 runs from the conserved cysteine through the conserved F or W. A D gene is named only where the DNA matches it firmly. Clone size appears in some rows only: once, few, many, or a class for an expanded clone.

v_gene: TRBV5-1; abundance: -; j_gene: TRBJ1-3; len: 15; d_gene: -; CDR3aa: CASSLTGNSGNTIYF; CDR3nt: TGCGCCAGCAGCCTAACAGGGAACTCTGGAAACACCATATATTTT
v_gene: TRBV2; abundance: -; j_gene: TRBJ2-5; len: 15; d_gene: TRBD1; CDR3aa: CASRIGQGARETQYF; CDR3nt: TGTGCCAGCAGAATAGGACAGGGGGCGCGGGAGACCCAGTACTTC
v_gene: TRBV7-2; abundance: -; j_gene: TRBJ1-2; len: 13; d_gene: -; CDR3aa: CASSLGPTYGYTF; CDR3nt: TGTGCCAGCAGCTTAGGACCGACATATGGCTACACCTTC
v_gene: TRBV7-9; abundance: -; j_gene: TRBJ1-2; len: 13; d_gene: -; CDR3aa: CASSLGQIYGYTF; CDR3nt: TGTGCCAGCAGCTTAGGACAGATCTATGGCTACACCTTC
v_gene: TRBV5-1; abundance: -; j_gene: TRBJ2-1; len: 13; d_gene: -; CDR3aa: CASSLEGGNEQFF; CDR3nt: TGCGCCAGCAGCCTCGAGGGAGGTAATGAGCAGTTCTTC
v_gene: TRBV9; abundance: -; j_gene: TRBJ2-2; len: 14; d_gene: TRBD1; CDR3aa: CASQGVVNTGELFF; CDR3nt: TGTGCCAGCCAGGGGGTTGTGAACACCGGGGAGCTGTTTTTT
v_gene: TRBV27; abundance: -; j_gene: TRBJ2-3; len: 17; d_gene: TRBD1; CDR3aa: CASSSQGVGRVADTQYF; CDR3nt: TGTGCCAGCAGCTCTCAGGGGGTCGGGCGGGTCGCAGATACGCAGTATTTT
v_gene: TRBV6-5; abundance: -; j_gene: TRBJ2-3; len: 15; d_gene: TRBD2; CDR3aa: CASSSSLAGVDTQYF; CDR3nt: TGTGCCAGCAGTTCCTCCTTGGCGGGAGTGGATACGCAGTATTTT
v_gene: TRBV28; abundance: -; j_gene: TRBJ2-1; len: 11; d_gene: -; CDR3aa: CAIDREEEQFF; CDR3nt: TGTGCCATCGACAGGGAGGAAGAGCAGTTCTTC
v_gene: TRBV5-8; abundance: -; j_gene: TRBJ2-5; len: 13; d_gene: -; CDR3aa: CASSFSVWETQYF; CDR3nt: TGTGCCAGCAGCTTTTCGGTTTGGGAGACCCAGTACTTC
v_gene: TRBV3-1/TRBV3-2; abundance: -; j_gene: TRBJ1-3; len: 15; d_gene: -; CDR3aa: CASSPRGGQGNTIYF; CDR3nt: TGTGCCAGCAGCCCCCGGGGGGGGCAAGGAAACACCATATATTTT
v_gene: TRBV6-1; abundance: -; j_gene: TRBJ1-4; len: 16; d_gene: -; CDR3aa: CASSEVVAGLGEKLFF; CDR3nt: TGTGCCAGCAGTGAAGTAGTGGCAGGCCTTGGGGAAAAACTGTTTTTT
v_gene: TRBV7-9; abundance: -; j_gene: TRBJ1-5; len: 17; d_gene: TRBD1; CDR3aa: CASSPKGTGLSRRPQHF; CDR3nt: TGTGCCAGCAGCCCAAAAGGGACAGGGTTGTCCAGGAGGCCCCAGCATTTT
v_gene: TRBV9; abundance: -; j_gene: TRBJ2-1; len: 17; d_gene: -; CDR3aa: CASSTGLRARSNDEQFF; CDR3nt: TGTGCCAGCAGCACCGGACTGAGGGCCCGTTCCAACGATGAGCAGTTCTTC
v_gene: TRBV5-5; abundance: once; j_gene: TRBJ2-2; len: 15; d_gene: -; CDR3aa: CASTYGGPNTGELFF; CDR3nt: TGTGCCAGCACCTACGGGGGGCCAAACACCGGGGAGCTGTTTTTT
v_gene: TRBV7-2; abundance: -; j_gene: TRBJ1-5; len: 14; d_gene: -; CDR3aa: CASSSTASNQPQHF; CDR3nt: TGTGCCAGCAGCTCGACAGCTAGCAATCAGCCCCAGCATTTT
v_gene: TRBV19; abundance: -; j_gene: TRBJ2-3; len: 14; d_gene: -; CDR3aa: CASTSQVGTDTQYF; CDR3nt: TGTGCCAGTACCTCACAGGTGGGCACAGATACGCAGTATTTT
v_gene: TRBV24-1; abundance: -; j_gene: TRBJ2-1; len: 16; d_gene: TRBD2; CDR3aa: CATSDLSGGFRNEQFF; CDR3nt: TGTGCCACCAGTGATTTGTCGGGGGGGTTCAGAAATGAGCAGTTCTTC
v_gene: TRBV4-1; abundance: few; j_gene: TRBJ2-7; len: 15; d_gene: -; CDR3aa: CASSRTDRVGYEQYF; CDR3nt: TGCGCCAGCAGCCGGACTGACCGGGTGGGATACGAGCAGTACTTC
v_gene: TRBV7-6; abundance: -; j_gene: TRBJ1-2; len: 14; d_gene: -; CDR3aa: CASSLAQEGYGYTF; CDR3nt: TGTGCCAGCAGCTTAGCGCAGGAGGGCTATGGCTACACCTTC
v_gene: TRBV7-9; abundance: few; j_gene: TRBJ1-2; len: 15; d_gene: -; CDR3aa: CASSLAGTLNYGYTF; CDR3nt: TGTGCCAGCAGCTTAGCCGGGACACTTAACTATGGCTACACCTTC
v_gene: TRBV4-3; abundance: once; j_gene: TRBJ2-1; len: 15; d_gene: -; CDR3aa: CASSQEGQGYQEQFF; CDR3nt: TGCGCCAGCAGCCAAGAAGGTCAGGGGTATCAGGAGCAGTTCTTC
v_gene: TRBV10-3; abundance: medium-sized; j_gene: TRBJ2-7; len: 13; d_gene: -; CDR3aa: CAISEGGSNEQYF; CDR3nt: TGTGCCATCAGCGAAGGTGGGAGTAACGAGCAGTACTTC
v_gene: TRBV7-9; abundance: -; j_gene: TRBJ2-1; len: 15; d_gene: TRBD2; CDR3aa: CASSFLAGGWNEQFF; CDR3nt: TGTGCCAGCAGCTTCTTAGCGGGGGGTTGGAATGAGCAGTTCTTC
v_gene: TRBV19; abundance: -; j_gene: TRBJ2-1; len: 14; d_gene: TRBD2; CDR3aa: CASSIGTRLNEQFF; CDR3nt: TGTGCCAGTAGTATCGGGACTAGACTCAATGAGCAGTTCTTC
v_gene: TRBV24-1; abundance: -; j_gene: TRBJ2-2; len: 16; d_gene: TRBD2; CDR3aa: CATSDRAGGGTGELFF; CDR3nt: TGTGCCACCAGTGATCGAGCGGGGGGGGGCACCGGGGAGCTGTTTTTT
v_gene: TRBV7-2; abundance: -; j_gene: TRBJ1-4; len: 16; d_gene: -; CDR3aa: CASSLAGPSGGEKLFF; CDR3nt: TGTGCCAGCAGCTTAGCTGGGCCCTCGGGGGGTGAAAAACTGTTTTTT
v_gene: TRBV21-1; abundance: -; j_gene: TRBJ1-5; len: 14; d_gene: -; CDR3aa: CASSHRVPNQPQHF; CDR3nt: TGTGCCAGCAGCCACAGGGTCCCCAATCAGCCCCAGCATTTT
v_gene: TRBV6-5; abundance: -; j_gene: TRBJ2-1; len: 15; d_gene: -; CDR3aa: CASSYGTLSYNEQFF; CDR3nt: TGTGCCAGCAGTTACGGGACACTCTCCTACAATGAGCAGTTCTTC